These 25 T cell receptor beta chains originate from one sample sequenced in a study of blood T cells in healthy people across ages. Primers used in a second PCR of about 6 to 11 cycles were a sample-barcoded 5' primer and a J-beta primer mix. TCRdb re-derived calls from the 5' RACE reads in MiXCR, one entry per CDR3 protein. The sample lists under 1 million distinct CDR3 sequences, approximately 44% occurring once. The sequencing sample was made of blood. These receptors were obtained from a man aged 55 to 70 in good health.

The V call is TRBV5-6, the J call TRBJ2-7, with 8 bases lining up with TRBD2. CDR3 length: 16 residues. V dropped 4 bases and J dropped 2; count of bases not matched to a gene: 11. The germline gives CDR1 SGHDT, CDR2 YYEEEE. The CDR3 DNA is TGTGCCAGCAGCCCATACAGCGGGGGCTCCACCTACGAGCAGTACTTC. It is translated as CASSPYSGGSTYEQYF. The complete variable domain, with remaining parts taken from reference TRBV5-6 and TRBJ2-7, reads DAGVTQSPTHLIKTRGQQVTLRCSPKSGHDTVSWYQQALGQGPQFIFQYYEEEERQRGNFPDRFSGHQFPNYSSELNVNALLLGDSALYLCASSPYSGGSTYEQYFGPGTRLTVT.

V usage is TRBV6-5 and J usage is TRBJ2-6, with D unresolved. Germline lookup yields CDR1 MNHEY and CDR2 SVGAGI. The CDR3 length is 15 residues. V was pared by 2 bases and J by 4 bases, with 9 bases between. CDR3 region: CASSYLGWGANVLTF. The CDR3 nucleotides read TGTGCCAGCAGTTACCTGGGTTGGGGGGCCAACGTCCTGACTTTC.

This clonotype was seen ten or more times. J is TRBJ2-7 and V is TRBV7-9; D perhaps matches TRBD2 (5 bases). The V end was cut by 6 bases, the J end by 3 bases, with 18 bases between. This CDR3 has 15 amino acids. Per the germline V gene, CDR1 is SEHNR and CDR2 is FQNEAQ (reference sequence). CDR3 in DNA: TGTGCCAGCAGTTACCGGGAAGCCGGGCTCTACGAGCAGTACTTC. It specifies CASSYREAGLYEQYF.

Concerning this clonotype itself: At one boundary the junction diverges from the germline segment, which might be a read error. This rearrangement joins TRBV6-1 to TRBJ2-1; D unclear. This CDR3 contains 16 residues. Germline CDR1 reads MNHNS; CDR2 reads SASEGT. The CDR3 region is CAGSDPPTRPTNEQFF. DNA for the CDR3: TGTGCCGGCAGTGACCCTCCAACCCGTCCTACAAATGAGCAGTTCTTC.

The chain uses TRBV7-2 and TRBJ1-3; 9 bases agree with TRBD1. From germline, CDR1 is SGHTA and CDR2 FQGNSA. Trimming removed 7 bases from V and 1 base from J; junction bases left unmatched: 5. The CDR3 sequence is 15 residues long. The CDR3 here is CASTLTGGSGNTIYF. The DNA for the CDR3 is TGTGCCAGCACCTTGACAGGGGGGTCTGGAAACACCATATATTTT.

The count of this clonotype is one. This chain links TRBV5-6 with TRBJ1-6; D is unclear. The CDR3 is 16 amino acids. V gave up 4 bases and J gave up 0 bases, with 11 bases separating them. Germline V CDR1 and CDR2: SGHDT, YYEEEE. This CDR3 is CASSTGRSSYNSPLHF. DNA for the CDR3: TGTGCCAGCAGCACTGGACGGAGCTCCTATAATTCACCCCTCCACTTT.

Concerning this clonotype: Germline is not matched at one junction end, which may reflect a read error. The chain links TRBV7-2 to TRBJ2-5; TRBD2 might be the D (5 bases). CDR3 size: 18 residues. The germline CDR1 and CDR2 sequences are SGHTA and FQGNSA. CDR3 region: CASSLAAFGGWYQETQYF. The CDR3 DNA follows: TGTGCCAGCAGCCTAGCAGCCTTTGGCGGTTGGTACCAAGAGACCCAGTACTTC. Complete variable domain (other parts from reference TRBV7-2 and TRBJ2-5): GAGVSQSPSNKVTEKGKDVELRCDPISGHTALYWYRQSLGQGLEFLIYFQGNSAPDKSGLPSDRFSAERTGGSVSTLTIQRTQQEDSAVYLCASSLAAFGGWYQETQYFGPGTRLLVL.

About this clonotype: A read error may account for a junction end that differs from germline. The chain combines TRBV7-6 with TRBJ2-3; 7 bases are shared with TRBD1. The CDR3 sequence is 16 residues long. CDR1 is SGHVS and CDR2 is FNYEAQ in the germline V gene. The CDR3 DNA is TGTGCCGGCAGCTTAGCTGCAGGGGGACCCACAGATACGCAGTATTTT. It specifies CAGSLAAGGPTDTQYF.

The rearrangement joins TRBV19 to TRBJ1-6; D perhaps matches TRBD1 (6 bases). CDR1 LNHDA and CDR2 SQIVND come from the germline V gene (reference sequence). V gave up 3 bases and J gave up 6 bases, with 12 bases separating them. The CDR3 sequence is 15 residues long. The CDR3 loop reads CASSMTQGFNSPLHF. The DNA for the CDR3 is TGTGCCAGTAGTATGACACAGGGATTTAATTCACCCCTCCACTTT.

The V call is TRBV10-3, the J call TRBJ1-2, with D perhaps matching TRBD1 (6 bases). Germline V gene data show CDR1 as ENHRY and CDR2 as SYGVKD. The CDR3 sequence is 13 residues long. V was pared by 4 bases and J by 6 bases, with 12 bases between. The DNA for the CDR3 is TGTGCCATCAGTGGGCGGCCAGGGGATGGCTACACCTTC. This codes for CAISGRPGDGYTF.

This clonotype was detected a few times. This chain links TRBV5-1 with TRBJ2-3, with 12 positions matching TRBD2. This CDR3 region has 18 residues. With 1 base clipped from V and 1 base from J, the junction kept 7 bases outside the gene matches. Germline CDR1 and CDR2: SGHRS and YFSETQ. The CDR3 DNA reads TGCGCCAGCAGCTTGAGAGCGGGACTAGCGGGTCGCACAGATACGCAGTATTTT. Translation: CASSLRAGLAGRTDTQYF.

V usage is TRBV4-3 and J usage is TRBJ2-5; 7 bases are a match to TRBD2. With 2 bases clipped from V and 11 bases from J, the junction kept 11 bases outside the gene matches. The CDR3 runs to 14 residues. CDR1 and CDR2 from the germline V gene are LGHNA and YSLEER. The CDR3 DNA reads as TGCGCCAGCAGCCAACTAGCGGATTTGAGGGAGCAGTACTTC. It codes for CASSQLADLREQYF.

This clonotype came up a few times. The chain carries TRBV7-2 and TRBJ1-6; 7 bases are a match to TRBD1. In germline, CDR1 is SGHTA, CDR2 FQGNSA. After removal of 0 bases from V and 3 bases from J, the junction contained 8 bases not matched to a gene. CDR3 length: 18 amino acids. The CDR3 is CASSLALFGTDYNSPLHF. In DNA, the CDR3 is TGTGCCAGCAGCTTAGCTCTGTTCGGGACAGACTATAATTCACCCCTCCACTTT.

Points on this clonotype: It may be a read error: a sequence one base away is much more abundant. The CDR3 region has the DNA TGTGCCAGCAGCTTAATCGCCCCAGGGAACTCCTACAATGAGCGGTTCTTC. Encoded protein: CASSLIAPGNSYNERFF. This chain uses TRBV13 with TRBJ2-1, with D tentatively TRBD1 (5 bases). There are 17 residues in the CDR3. Germline values: CDR1 PRHDT, CDR2 FYEKMQ (reference sequence).

This rearrangement joins TRBV27 to TRBJ2-1; D perhaps matches TRBD1 (6 bases). Looked up from germline, CDR1 is MNHEY and CDR2 is SMNVEV (reference sequence). Trimming cost V 5 bases and J 6 bases, with 11 bases left between them. This CDR3 is built from 13 residues. CDR3 bases: TGTGCCAGCAGTCGGACAGAGTTCAATGAGCAGTTCTTC. Translating gives CASSRTEFNEQFF.

The sample holds a few counts of this clonotype. The V call is TRBV7-9, the J call TRBJ2-1; D remains unclear. The CDR3 is 15 amino acids. V lost 1 base and J lost 7, with 14 bases in between. Per germline, CDR1 SEHNR and CDR2 FQNEAQ (reference sequence). In DNA, the CDR3 is TGTGCCAGCAGCTTAGGCGCGAACGATAGGAATGAGCAGTTCTTC. It is translated as CASSLGANDRNEQFF.

The chain links TRBV3-1 to TRBJ1-1; unclear D gene. Deletions cut 0 bases from V and 1 base from J, with 18 bases between. CDR3 size: 18 residues. Looked up from germline, CDR1 is LGHDT and CDR2 is YNNKEL (reference sequence). The DNA for the CDR3 is TGTGCCAGCAGCCAAGATACTTTGTTGGCACGCTCGAACACTGAAGCTTTCTTT. It codes for CASSQDTLLARSNTEAFF.

The CDR3 sequence is CASVFGGGEYGYTF. In nucleotides, the CDR3 is TGTGCCAGCGTATTCGGGGGGGGTGAATATGGCTACACCTTC. The chain carries TRBV5-6 and TRBJ1-2, with a tentative D call TRBD1 (5 bases). Trimming stripped 7 bases from V and 5 bases from J, with 18 bases between. The CDR3 is made up of 14 amino acids. Germline V gene data show CDR1 as SGHDT and CDR2 as YYEEEE.

The chain uses TRBV5-1 and TRBJ2-7; TRBD1 matches 8 bases. Gene TRBJ2-5 matches the end of the DNA better, so the J call may be wrong. CDR1 is SGHRS and CDR2 is YFSETQ in the germline V gene. The CDR3 extends over 15 amino acids. CDR3 region: CASSPPLTGGGTQYF. For the CDR3, the DNA is TGCGCCAGCAGCCCCCCCCTTACAGGGGGAGGGACCCAGTACTTC.

This sequence joins TRBV29-1 and TRBJ2-3; D may correspond to TRBD1 or TRBD2 (5 bases each). This CDR3 is built from 17 residues. V gave up 6 bases and J gave up 10 bases, with 32 bases separating them. Germline V lookup: CDR1 SQVTM, CDR2 ANQGSEA. CDR3 amino acids: CSVDQIRDGASQRAQYF. CDR3 bases: TGCAGCGTCGACCAAATCCGGGACGGCGCATCCCAGAGGGCGCAGTATTTT.

This clonotype occurred once. This chain joins TRBV20-1 and TRBJ2-3, with D perhaps TRBD1 or TRBD2 (5 bases each). Germline lookup yields CDR1 DFQATT and CDR2 SNEGSKA (reference sequence). The CDR3 is 12 residues long. The CDR3 loop is CRGVESTDTQYF. The CDR3 DNA reads TGCAGGGGGGTGGAGAGTACAGATACGCAGTATTTT.

V gene TRBV4-3 combines with J gene TRBJ2-3; 11 nucleotides agree with TRBD2. The CDR3 has 20 amino acids. V was clipped by 0 bases and J by 2 bases; unmatched bases: 13. CDR1 LGHNA and CDR2 YSLEER come from the germline V gene. The CDR3 loop is CASSQDRADIAGGITDTQYF. The CDR3 nucleotides read TGCGCCAGCAGCCAAGATCGGGCGGATATAGCGGGGGGGATCACAGATACGCAGTATTTT.

The chain recombines TRBV5-1 with TRBJ1-6, with 7 bases fitting TRBD1. The V gene's germline CDR1 is SGHRS and CDR2 YFSETQ. This CDR3 comprises 14 residues. Trimming at V came to 0 bases and at J to 10 bases, leaving 4 bases not matched to a gene. CDR3: CASSLVTGNSPLHF. The CDR3 DNA is TGCGCCAGCAGCTTGGTGACAGGGAACTCACCCCTCCACTTT.

This clonotype was picked up a small number of times. V and J are TRBV20-1 and TRBJ2-7, with TRBD2 identical over 9 bases. This CDR3 spans 16 amino acids. Trimming cost V 6 bases and J 5 bases; bases outside gene matches: 17. Germline-derived CDR1 and CDR2 are DFQATT and SNEGSKA (reference sequence). The CDR3 DNA follows: TGCAGTGCCCCCGTAATGGGAGCGGGGGGCCGGGACGAGCAGTACTTC. This gives the protein CSAPVMGAGGRDEQYF.

Note on this clonotype: One end of the junction fails to match germline, which may point to a read error. The chain carries TRBV10-3 and TRBJ2-4; weak D call: TRBD1 (5 bases). The tail of the sequence fits TRBJ2-7 better, so the J call may be wrong. Germline V gene data show CDR1 as ENHRY and CDR2 as SYGVKD. The CDR3 extends over 10 amino acids. The CDR3 nucleotides read TGTGCCGTCAGGACATCCGAGCAGTACTTC. Translating gives CAVRTSEQYF.